This TCR beta chain was sequenced in a study of cytomegalovirus exposure and HLA in healthy donors. Study-wide context: Prior work identified about 120 million unique TCR beta sequences in some 180 million T cells. For the approximately 360 genotyped donors, approximately 82% fell within the Caucasian-associated ancestry cluster.

In the PCR, 60 Vbeta and 13 Jbeta primers were used. The table came from immunoSEQ multiplex PCR; TCRdb's copy has only in-frame clones and leaves some out. The sample has 89,000 or so clones, around 74% seen once; the top ten hold under 2.5%. Germline loops: CDR1 PRHDT, CDR2 FYEKMQ (reference sequence). Trimming took 2 bases from V and 2 from J, leaving 13 bases between them. The CDR3 totals 15 residues. The clonotype was recovered from a boy younger than 18 in good health and CMV-seronegative. What was sequenced was PBMCs. This rearrangement joins TRBV13 to TRBJ2-7; D gene ambiguous. The CDR3 loop reads CASSLRHRNPYEQYF. CDR3 in DNA: TGTGCCAGCAGCTTAAGACATCGAAACCCCTACGAGCAGTACTTC.